The entry below describes one TCR beta chain. What it binds is not known. TRB cDNA libraries were made by UMI-labeled 5' RACE. From the 5' RACE reads, TCRdb lists one entry per CDR3 protein and no DNA. The specimen's table records around 47,000 distinct CDR3 sequences. This sample was included in a study of CXCR3-negative and CXCR3-positive naive CD8 T cells. Findings of the study overall: Whereas memory cells differed, naive CXCR3-negative and CXCR3-positive cells shared similar TRBV-TRBJ usage. Sequencing showed both naive subsets with comparably high diversity, and memory CD8+ cells much lower. Fresh PBMCs served for most assays, and CXCR3 expression fell partially after cryopreservation.

The V gene's germline CDR1 is SGHVS and CDR2 FNYEAQ. The CDR3 covers 14 residues. The sequencing input was memory CD8+ T cells from blood. The chain links TRBV7-6 to TRBJ1-1; TCRdb picks TRBD1, but there is no DNA to check that call. The sequence came from a human donor in good health. Some clones in this sample may be carry-over from other donors' samples. CDR3 sequence reads: CASSTRTGNTEAFF.